This T cell receptor beta chain originates from a study of blood T cell repertoires in COVID-19. Across the whole study: The United States, Italy and Spain supplied acute and convalescent COVID-19 samples. Sample material is recorded as cDNA or gDNA derived from T cells, B-cell-depleted T cells, or PBMCs.

The V gene lost 6 bases and the J gene lost 4 bases, with 15 bases spanning the gap. Germline-derived CDR1 and CDR2 are LNHDA and SQIVND (reference sequence). The CDR3 runs to 14 residues. Original handling: Estimation of nucleated cell counts relied on the amplification of reference gene primers. Libraries were prepared by immunoSEQ multiplex PCR; TCRdb keeps only in-frame clonotypes and omits some of them. That table gives V, J and clone size, and the DNA gave D and trimming. In the table there are some 77,000 clones, around nine tenths of which are singletons. This receptor was identified in a man aged 30 to 45 with acute or convalescent COVID-19. Sequenced: peripheral blood. This chain connects TRBV19 to TRBJ1-1; D call uncertain. The CDR3 region is CASSPINGGTEAFF. CDR3 bases: TGTGCCAGTAGCCCTATTAATGGAGGCACTGAAGCTTTCTTT.